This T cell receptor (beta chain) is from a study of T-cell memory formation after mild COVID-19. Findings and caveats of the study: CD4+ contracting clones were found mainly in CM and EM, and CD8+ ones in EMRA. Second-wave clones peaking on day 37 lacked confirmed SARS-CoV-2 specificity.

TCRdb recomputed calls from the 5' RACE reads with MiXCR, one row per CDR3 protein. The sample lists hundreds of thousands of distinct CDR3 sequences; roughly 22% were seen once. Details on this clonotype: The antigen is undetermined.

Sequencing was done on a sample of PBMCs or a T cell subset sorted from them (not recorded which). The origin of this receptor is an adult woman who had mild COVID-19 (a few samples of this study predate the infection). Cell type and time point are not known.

The DNA of the CDR3 is TGCGCCAGCAGCCAAGTCACAGGGGCAATCGATGAGCAGTTCTTC. Translating gives CASSQVTGAIDEQFF. The genes are TRBV5-1 and TRBJ2-1, with TRBD1 matching 7 bases. The V gene's germline CDR1 is SGHRS and CDR2 YFSETQ. After removal of 4 bases from V and 8 bases from J, the junction contained 12 bases not matched to a gene. This CDR3 has 15 residues. The full variable domain, completed using reference TRBV5-1 and TRBJ2-1, is KAGVTQTPRYLIKTRGQQVTLSCSPISGHRSVSWYQQTPGQGLQFLFEYFSETQRNKGNFPGRFSGRQFSNSRSEMNVSTLELGDSALYLCASSQVTGAIDEQFFGPGTRLTVL.